This T cell receptor beta chain was retrieved from a study of T cell changes during pregnancy in multiple sclerosis (dated by TCRdb to about 2019). Regarding the complete study: The study examined how the T cell repertoire changed over the course of pregnancy in women with multiple sclerosis.

As for this clone: There is no known antigen for this receptor. Base qualities are not recorded, but no much larger clone differs from it by a single base.

V lost 1 base and J lost 8 bases; the stretch between them is 12 bases long. Looking up the germline V gene (reference sequence) yields CDR1 PRHDT and CDR2 FYEKMQ. From cysteine to phenylalanine, the CDR3 is 14 amino acids long. The CDR3 DNA has 42 bases and is translated from base 1. The library was made by the immunoSEQ multiplex PCR assay. As stored in TCRdb, this immuneACCESS dataset retains in-frame rearrangements with V and J assigned. A fraction of the clones does not appear; measured against another copy, unresolved V genes explain less than half of the discrepancy, and the remainder lacks a known reason. This sample comprises some 55,000 clones, roughly 89% of them detected only once. Roughly 5.3% of the sample lies in the top ten.

The TCR comes from a human donor whose cells served as feeder cells for cultures in a pregnancy study. Sequencing was performed on peripheral blood from another person, used as feeder cells. Recombination connected TRBV13 to TRBJ2-1; no D gene can be assigned with confidence. The CDR3 reads CASSLDFLRHEQFF. The DNA sequence is given as TGTGCCAGCAGCTTAGACTTCTTGAGACATGAGCAGTTCTTC.